This T cell receptor (beta chain) was sequenced during a study of blood T cell repertoires in COVID-19 (dated by TCRdb to 2020 to 2022). Some background on the complete study: Collaborator samples came from the United States, Italy and Spain and covered acute and convalescent phases of COVID-19. The prospective study material was composed of cDNA or gDNA derived from T cells, B-cell-depleted T cells, or PBMCs. Deeply sampled blood TCRbeta repertoires from subjects exposed to, actively infected with, or recovered from COVID-19 were included in the dataset. The repertoires were released in a freely available public database intended as a resource for research on the immune response to SARS-CoV-2. The samples were drawn from two sources: the first 160 participants of the ongoing ImmuneRACE study, and 950 to 1,500 subjects contributed by 6 global collaborators. A de-identified subject ID, COVID-19 status, age in years and sex were almost always included in the sample metadata. Where available, HLA class I and class II types were taken from metadata supplied by the sample provider and were not determined by assay-based typing.

The junction carries 11 bases between V and J, which are trimmed by 2 bases and 4 bases respectively. The CDR3, cysteine through phenylalanine, is 15 amino acids long. CDR3 DNA only is kept here, 45 bases in frame from base 1. From a lookup of the germline V gene, CDR1 and CDR2 are SGHAT and FQNNGV. Concerning this clone: Its specific antigen is unknown. The input lacks base qualities; no much larger clone sits a single base away.

The immunoSEQ Assay, a bias-controlled multiplex PCR, was used to amplify TCRbeta CDR3 regions from genomic DNA. On the authors' methods: The number of nucleated cells in each sample was estimated by amplification of reference gene primers within the assay. To quantify the absolute abundance of each unique TCRbeta CDR3 rearrangement, sequence reads were collapsed and filtered. For each sample, productive Simpson clonality was calculated as the square root of Simpson's diversity index across productive rearrangements. TCRdb stores this immuneACCESS table with in-frame sequences only. Part of the clones is absent; in the studies checked, under half of the shortfall reflects unresolved V genes, and no reason is known for the rest. Clonal size and the V and J genes are those of that table, whereas D and trimming came from the DNA. This sample is represented by some 100,000 clones; about 84% of them were singletons. 9.5% to 15% of the sample is in the top ten clones.

General findings and caveats noted by the study authors: Clinical and demographic metadata were provided uncurated, with the amount varying by source and participant.

The collaborating institutions used their own protocols to collect whole blood in K2EDTA tubes. Collaborator samples were shipped for TCRbeta analysis as frozen whole blood, isolated PBMCs, or DNA extracted from either sample type. The chain employs TRBV11-2 and TRBJ1-4; no D segment can be confidently identified. Sequenced: peripheral blood. This clonotype was obtained from a human donor in a cohort sampled during active COVID-19. Here is the DNA: TGTGCCAGCAGCTTAAATCCGGGAGGTAATGAAAAACTGTTTTTT. Its protein is CASSLNPGGNEKLFF.